The clone carrying this T cell receptor (beta chain) was detected many times. What it binds is not known. The unsorted libraries were generated from a total of 2 million PBMCs, which had been stored in RNAlater at -80 C. As for the cDNA, it was generated by 5'RACE with 10-nucleotide random UMIs. TCRdb used MiXCR to reprocess the 5' RACE reads, holding one entry per CDR3 protein. Of 45,000 to 55,000 distinct CDR3 sequences listed, 3% to 4% were seen once; the top ten hold 6.5%. Trimming shortened V by 0 bases and J by 6 bases, and 15 bases separated the two germline ends. The length of the CDR3 is 15 residues. Looked up from germline, CDR1 is SGHRS and CDR2 is YFSETQ. This entry belongs to a study of neurological immune-mediated disorders. Study results and limitations: When the repertoires were grouped phylogenetically, those of 18 of the 34 multiple sclerosis patients came together in a single cluster of related CDR3 sequences, which points to a possible repertoire-level signature. It was HTLV-1-associated myelopathy that showed the most TCR clonal expansion, while multiple sclerosis showed the least, falling below healthy controls.

This TCR derives from a man in his sixties with multiple sclerosis. The sequencing sample was made of PBMCs. The chain joins TRBV5-1 to TRBJ1-2, with TRBD1 as a possible D gene (5 bases). Here the CDR3 DNA reads TGCGCCAGCAGCTTGGTCGCAGGGAGGGCGGATGGCTACACCTTC. It yields the protein CASSLVAGRADGYTF.